One and the same sample provided the 16 T cell receptor beta chains below, sequenced in a study of blood T cell repertoires in COVID-19. Using immunoSEQ multiplex PCR, the repertoire was profiled, and TCRdb retains in-frame clones only, with some absent. The sample includes approximately 75,000 clones, 85% to 90% of them seen just once. Sequenced sample: peripheral blood. The origin of the receptors is a man aged 60 to 75 with acute or convalescent COVID-19.

The chain is built from TRBV7-9 and TRBJ1-6, with 7 bases identical to TRBD1. This CDR3 is built from 15 residues. The germline V gene encodes CDR1 SEHNR and CDR2 FQNEAQ (reference sequence). With V trimmed by 5 bases and J by 10 bases, 11 bases remained unmatched. DNA of the CDR3: TGTGCCAGCAGCCTCTCAGGACAGGTACAGTCACCCCTCCACTTT. This sequence encodes CASSLSGQVQSPLHF.

The rearrangement links TRBV9 to TRBJ2-3, with D possibly matching TRBD2 (5 bases). CDR1 and CDR2 from the germline V gene are SGDLS and YYNGEE. The CDR3 spans 14 residues. V was trimmed by 1 base and J by 2 bases, leaving 8 bases between them. The CDR3, as DNA: TGTGCCAGCAGCGTAACCGGGATCACAGATACGCAGTATTTT. Translating it yields CASSVTGITDTQYF. The whole variable domain, remainder taken from reference TRBV9 and TRBJ2-3, is DSGVTQTPKHLITATGQRVTLRCSPRSGDLSVYWYQQSLDQGLQFLIQYYNGEERAKGNILERFSAQQFPDLHSELNLSSLELGDSALYFCASSVTGITDTQYFGPGTRLTVL.

This clone came up once. The V gene is TRBV28, the J gene TRBJ1-4, with a weak D call TRBD1 (5 bases). The ends were cut back, 5 bases at V and 5 bases at J, with 15 bases in the middle. This CDR3 contains 15 residues. Germline lookup yields CDR1 MDHEN and CDR2 SYDVKM. CDR3 sequence: CASSPPLGGNEKLFF. CDR3 sequence (DNA): TGTGCCAGCAGTCCTCCTTTGGGGGGGAATGAAAAACTGTTTTTT. Full variable domain (outside the CDR3, taken from reference TRBV28 and TRBJ1-4): DVKVTQSSRYLVKRTGEKVFLECVQDMDHENMFWYRQDPGLGLRLIYFSYDVKMKEKGDIPEGYSVSREKKERFSLILESASTNQTSMYLCASSPPLGGNEKLFFGSGTQLSVL.

V and J are TRBV18 and TRBJ2-1; 13 bases agree with TRBD2. Germline CDR1 reads KGHSH; CDR2 reads LQKENI. After removal of 3 bases from V and 6 bases from J, the junction contained 8 bases not matched to a gene. This CDR3 contains 17 residues. CDR3 in DNA: TGTGCCAGCTCACCTCGGACTAGCGGGAGTGGTGTCAATGAGCAGTTCTTC. Its translation is CASSPRTSGSGVNEQFF.

The chain carries TRBV9 and TRBJ2-5, with TRBD1 matching over 9 bases. The CDR3 extends over 16 amino acids. Per germline, CDR1 SGDLS and CDR2 YYNGEE. V trimming: 3 bases; J trimming: 5 bases; junction bases outside the gene matches: 11. The CDR3 spells CASSAGTGLLSETQYF. CDR3 in DNA: TGTGCCAGCAGCGCCGGGACAGGGCTGTTGTCTGAGACCCAGTACTTC.

CDR3 DNA: TGTGCCAGCACCCCTGACAGGGCGCCCGGAAACACCATATATTTT. The encoded protein is CASTPDRAPGNTIYF. The chain uses TRBV6-5 and TRBJ1-3; TRBD1 matches at 7 bases. The germline gives CDR1 MNHEY, CDR2 SVGAGI. The J segment lost 4 bases and the V segment lost 7 bases, leaving 10 bases of the junction unmatched. The CDR3 extends over 15 amino acids.

In its sample, this clone was seen a few times. This chain uses TRBV6-5 with TRBJ1-3; a weak D match, TRBD1 (6 bases). Germline V gives CDR1 MNHEY, CDR2 SVGAGI. V was clipped by 10 bases and J by 2 bases, with 12 bases between them. The CDR3 is 13 amino acids. The CDR3 spells CATLQGPGNTIYF. CDR3 bases: TGTGCCACCCTACAGGGACCTGGAAACACCATATATTTT.

V usage is TRBV6-4 and J usage is TRBJ2-2, with 8 bases fitting TRBD2. This CDR3 contains 14 residues. With 3 bases clipped from V and 5 bases from J, the junction kept 2 bases outside the gene matches. Germline lookup yields CDR1 MRHNA and CDR2 SNTAGT. CDR3 nucleotide sequence: TGTGCCAGCAGTGATACGGGGGGGACCGGGGAGCTGTTTTTT. Its protein is CASSDTGGTGELFF.

The chain combines TRBV3-1 (or the pseudogene TRBV3-2) with TRBJ2-3; 15 positions agree with TRBD2. This CDR3 is 18 amino acids long. J lost 3 bases, V lost 4 bases, and 8 bases had no gene match. The germline V gene encodes CDR1 LGHDT and CDR2 YNNKEL (reference sequence). CDR3 DNA sequence: TGTGCCAGCAGCCCCCCGGGACTAGCGGGAGGTATGACAGATACGCAGTATTTT. Translating it yields CASSPPGLAGGMTDTQYF.

This chain connects TRBV5-1 to TRBJ1-2, with D uncertain. This CDR3 is built from 16 residues. The germline gives CDR1 SGHRS, CDR2 YFSETQ. V dropped 1 base and J dropped 13 bases, with 26 bases sitting between them. The CDR3 spells CASSLMGDLGKKVATF. CDR3 nucleotides: TGCGCCAGCAGCTTGATGGGCGACCTCGGGAAAAAGGTGGCCACCTTC.

V gene TRBV24-1 combines with J gene TRBJ2-2, with D unresolved. There are 15 residues in the CDR3. Trimming pared 7 bases from V and 0 bases from J, leaving 11 bases between. Germline values: CDR1 KGHDR, CDR2 SFDVKD. CDR3 nucleotide sequence: TGTGCCACCAGGGCCGCCAAACCGAACACCGGGGAGCTGTTTTTT. It translates to CATRAAKPNTGELFF.

The chain couples TRBV4-2 to TRBJ1-5; possibly TRBD1 for D (6 bases). The V gene lost 4 bases and the J gene lost 9 bases, with 25 bases spanning the gap. Germline-derived CDR1 and CDR2 are LGHNA and YNFKEQ. CDR3 length equals 17 residues. CDR3 sequence: CASSPPGGQNRGLPQHF. The CDR3 DNA follows: TGTGCCAGCAGCCCCCCCGGGGGGCAGAATCGGGGGTTGCCCCAGCATTTT.

The chain joins TRBV19 to TRBJ2-5, with D possibly TRBD2 on 6 matching bases. Trimming took 6 bases from V and 5 from J, leaving 13 bases between them. This CDR3 is 13 amino acids long. Germline-derived CDR1 and CDR2 are LNHDA and SQIVND (reference sequence). CDR3 bases: TGTGCCAGTAGGCACTCGGGGGAGGAGACCCAGTACTTC. Amino acids: CASRHSGEETQYF.

This clone was recorded only once. The chain couples TRBV24-1 to TRBJ2-7; 10 nucleotides agree with TRBD1. CDR1 is KGHDR and CDR2 is SFDVKD in the germline V gene. CDR3 length equals 15 residues. Trimming removed 4 bases from V and 2 bases from J; junction bases left unmatched: 4. In DNA, the CDR3 is TGTGCCACCAGTGACCGGACAGGGGGAACCTACGAGCAGTACTTC. This codes for CATSDRTGGTYEQYF.

This clone has just one count. The rearrangement joins TRBV29-1 to TRBJ2-5; D remains ambiguous. Per the germline V gene, CDR1 is SQVTM and CDR2 is ANQGSEA. The CDR3 totals 10 residues. Between the trimmed V and J ends, which lost 4 bases and 5 bases, there was a span of 5 bases. In nucleotides, the CDR3 is TGCAGCGTTGCCCAGGAGACCCAGTACTTC. As protein: CSVAQETQYF.

This rearrangement joins TRBV2 to TRBJ1-1; TRBD1 might be the D (6 bases). CDR3 length: 13 amino acids. CDR1 is SNHLY and CDR2 is FYNNEI in the germline V gene. The germline V and J ends were trimmed by 6 bases and 1 base, with 9 bases remaining between them. CDR3 DNA: TGTGCCAGCAGACGGACAGAGAACACTGAAGCTTTCTTT. Its protein is CASRRTENTEAFF. The full variable domain, its missing parts supplied by reference TRBV2 and TRBJ1-1, is EPEVTQTPSHQVTQMGQEVILRCVPISNHLYFYWYRQILGQKVEFLVSFYNNEISEKSEIFDDQFSVERPDGSNFTLKIRSTKLEDSAMYFCASRRTENTEAFFGQGTRLTVV.